This passage covers 25 T cell receptor beta chains from one sample sequenced in a study of blood T cell repertoires in COVID-19 (dated by TCRdb to 2020 to 2021). The library was prepared using the immunoSEQ multiplex PCR assay. As stored in TCRdb, this immuneACCESS dataset retains in-frame rearrangements with V and J assigned. A fraction of the clones does not appear; measured against another copy, unresolved V genes explain less than half of the discrepancy, and the remainder lacks a known reason. The sample table contains over 250,000 clones; only one count was recorded for about 89% of them. The ten largest clones represent approximately 9.8% of the sample. Sequencing was carried out using peripheral blood. Source of these receptors: a man in his forties who had recovered from COVID-19.

J is TRBJ2-7 and V is TRBV14, with a tentative D call TRBD2 (6 bases). Per germline, CDR1 SGHDN and CDR2 FVKESK. The CDR3 sequence is 13 residues long. Trimming shortened V by 3 bases and J by 4 bases, and 10 bases separated the two germline ends. CDR3 residues: CASSQGTQYEQYF. CDR3 nucleotide sequence: TGTGCCAGCAGCCAGGGGACTCAGTACGAGCAGTACTTC.

This chain uses TRBV12-5 with TRBJ2-2, with a weak D call TRBD2 (6 bases). V was cut by 2 bases and J by 4 bases, with 17 bases left in between. The length of the CDR3 is 17 residues. Germline CDR1 is LGHNT and CDR2 is FRNRAP. CDR3 DNA: TGTGCTAGTGGTTTGCCGACCCTTACTAGCCCCACCGGGGAGCTGTTTTTT. Protein: CASGLPTLTSPTGELFF.

The rearrangement joins TRBV11-3 to TRBJ1-2; D is ambiguous. The CDR3 is 11 residues long. The V gene's germline CDR1 is SGHNT and CDR2 YENEEA. DNA of the CDR3: TGTGCTACCGAACTCGGCTATGGCTACACCTTC. Translation gives CATELGYGYTF.

This sequence joins TRBV5-1 and TRBJ1-4, with D perhaps matching TRBD1 (5 bases). This CDR3 has 15 amino acids. The germline V gene encodes CDR1 SGHRS and CDR2 YFSETQ. Trimming shortened V by 2 bases and J by 4 bases, and 12 bases separated the two germline ends. In DNA, the CDR3 is TGCGCCAGCAGCTTACTGGGGCAGGGTAATGAAAAACTGTTTTTT. Translated, it gives CASSLLGQGNEKLFF.

The chain recombines TRBV9 with TRBJ2-5, with TRBD1 as a possible D gene (5 bases). The germline V and J ends were trimmed by 2 bases and 5 bases, with 13 bases remaining between them. Germline-derived CDR1 and CDR2 are SGDLS and YYNGEE. The length of the CDR3 is 14 residues. Written as DNA, the CDR3 is TGTGCCAGCAGCGTTAACTCGCGACAGGAGACCCAGTACTTC. The encoded protein is CASSVNSRQETQYF.

V gene TRBV19 combines with J gene TRBJ2-3; TRBD1 might be the D (6 bases). This CDR3 is 16 amino acids long. Trimming took 3 bases from V and 4 from J, leaving 17 bases between them. From germline, CDR1 is LNHDA and CDR2 SQIVND (reference sequence). In nucleotides, the CDR3 is TGTGCCAGTAGTATGCAGGGGAAGGCCCCCGCAGATACGCAGTATTTT. This gives the protein CASSMQGKAPADTQYF.

The chain uses TRBV5-1 and TRBJ2-3, with a possible D match to TRBD1 (5 bases). CDR3 length: 15 residues. Germline assignment: CDR1 SGHRS and CDR2 YFSETQ. V gave up 4 bases and J gave up 0 bases, with 12 bases separating them. The CDR3 here is CASSIDSTSTDTQYF. Here the CDR3 DNA reads TGCGCCAGCAGCATTGACAGTACTAGCACAGATACGCAGTATTTT. The entire variable domain, with the rest obtained from reference TRBV5-1 and TRBJ2-3, is as follows: KAGVTQTPRYLIKTRGQQVTLSCSPISGHRSVSWYQQTPGQGLQFLFEYFSETQRNKGNFPGRFSGRQFSNSRSEMNVSTLELGDSALYLCASSIDSTSTDTQYFGPGTRLTVL.

V is TRBV2 and J is TRBJ2-6, with TRBD1 identical over 10 bases. CDR3 length equals 17 residues. The V gene's germline CDR1 is SNHLY and CDR2 FYNNEI. V shed 7 bases, J shed 2 bases, and the junction held 8 bases outside the gene matches. CDR3 loop: CASKLTGGSAGANVLTF. CDR3 bases: TGTGCCAGCAAATTGACAGGGGGCTCGGCTGGGGCCAACGTCCTGACTTTC.

This clone has a handful of counts. J is TRBJ1-1 and V is TRBV11-1, with 8 bases matching TRBD1. The CDR3 spans 12 residues. The germline V gene encodes CDR1 SGHAT and CDR2 FQDESV (reference sequence). In DNA form, the CDR3 reads TGTGCAGCCGGGACAGGGAACACTGAAGCTTTCTTT. Protein: CAAGTGNTEAFF.

The chain uses TRBV6-2 or TRBV6-3 and TRBJ2-7; 11 bases fit TRBD1. Germline CDR1 is MNHEY and CDR2 is SVGEGT. The length of the CDR3 is 15 residues. The V segment lost 2 bases and the J segment 1 base; nucleotides outside the gene matches: 1. The CDR3 DNA sequence: TGTGCCAGCAGTTACGGGACAGGGGGTTCCTACGAGCAGTACTTC. Encoded protein: CASSYGTGGSYEQYF.

This clone was seen a single time. V is TRBV3-1 (or the pseudogene TRBV3-2) and J is TRBJ2-5; tentative D call: TRBD2 (6 bases). Germline-derived CDR1 and CDR2 are LGHDT and YNNKEL (reference sequence). Trimming removed 4 bases from V and 1 base from J, with 13 bases in between. CDR3 length: 15 residues. Here the CDR3 reads CASSPWDSSQETQYF. CDR3 sequence (DNA): TGTGCCAGCAGCCCCTGGGACTCCTCCCAAGAGACCCAGTACTTC.

The genes are TRBV6-1 and TRBJ2-5; D may be TRBD1 (6 bases). V lost 0 bases, J lost 5 bases, and 10 bases lay in between. This CDR3 contains 14 residues. The germline gives CDR1 MNHNS, CDR2 SASEGT. CDR3 DNA sequence: TGTGCCAGCAGTGAAGCTCCAGGGGAGGAGACCCAGTACTTC. It specifies CASSEAPGEETQYF.

This sequence joins TRBV5-6 and TRBJ1-3, with D uncertain. The V end lost 4 bases, the J end lost 0 bases, and 11 bases lay between the germline ends. The CDR3 sequence is 15 residues long. Germline-derived CDR1 and CDR2 are SGHDT and YYEEEE. For the CDR3, the DNA is TGTGCCAGCAGCCATGACACCTACTCTGGAAACACCATATATTTT. This codes for CASSHDTYSGNTIYF.

There are a few counts of this clone. The V gene is TRBV7-2, the J gene TRBJ1-5, with TRBD1 matching over 9 bases. This CDR3 is built from 15 residues. Trimming removed 3 bases from V and 6 bases from J; junction bases left unmatched: 6. Germline CDR1 SGHTA, CDR2 FQGNSA. As DNA, the CDR3 is TGTGCCAGCAGCTTGTCTTGGGACAGGGTTCAGCCCCAGCATTTT. Its protein product is CASSLSWDRVQPQHF.

The chain links TRBV7-2 to TRBJ2-7, with D perhaps matching TRBD2 (6 bases). The CDR3 spans 14 residues. Germline V gene sequence: CDR1 SGHTA, CDR2 FQGNSA. The V and J ends lost 1 base and 2 bases respectively, with 9 bases between them. The CDR3 DNA sequence: TGTGCCAGCAGCTTAGTAGCGGCCCCCTACGAGCAGTACTTC. Its protein product is CASSLVAAPYEQYF.

The chain couples TRBV9 to TRBJ1-4; D is unresolved. V dropped 0 bases and J dropped 4 bases, with 10 bases sitting between them. This CDR3 spans 15 amino acids. Germline V CDR1 and CDR2: SGDLS, YYNGEE. CDR3 nucleotide sequence: TGTGCCAGCAGCGTAGGAGGGTTGGTTAATGAAAAACTGTTTTTT. Its translation: CASSVGGLVNEKLFF.

V and J are TRBV21-1 and TRBJ2-7; the table's D call of TRBD1 was not tested on the DNA. TRBV21-1 constitutes a pseudogene. CDR3 length equals 13 residues. Here the CDR3 reads CASSKGQSYEQYF. The CDR3 DNA is TGTGCCAGCAGCAAGGGACAGAGCTACGAGCAGTACTTC.

This chain joins TRBV7-9 and TRBJ2-1; TRBD2 aligns across 8 bases. Germline lookup yields CDR1 SEHNR and CDR2 FQNEAQ (reference sequence). This CDR3 has 16 amino acids. V trimming: 5 bases; J trimming: 8 bases; junction bases outside the gene matches: 14. The CDR3 DNA is TGTGCCAGCAGCCCCCCGGGGCGGGGGGCCGGGGATGAGCAGTTCTTC. Amino acid sequence: CASSPPGRGAGDEQFF.

The chain is built from TRBV11-2 and TRBJ1-1; no firm D call. The CDR3 loop spans 15 amino acids. The germline CDR1 and CDR2 sequences are SGHAT and FQNNGV. Trimming pared 0 bases from V and 1 base from J, leaving 9 bases between. CDR3 residues: CASSLDQWPNTEAFF. CDR3 sequence (DNA): TGTGCCAGCAGCTTAGATCAGTGGCCGAACACTGAAGCTTTCTTT.

This chain joins TRBV5-1 and TRBJ2-1; D is possibly TRBD2 (5 bases). The CDR3 has 16 amino acids. Trimming took 1 base from V and 3 from J, leaving 14 bases between them. Germline CDR1 is SGHRS and CDR2 is YFSETQ. The CDR3 loop is CASSLLVGVVYNEQFF. The CDR3 DNA sequence: TGCGCCAGCAGCTTGTTAGTGGGAGTGGTCTACAATGAGCAGTTCTTC.

V is TRBV3-1 (or the pseudogene TRBV3-2) and J is TRBJ2-1, with 9 bases matching TRBD2. Trimming cost V 1 base and J 4 bases; bases outside gene matches: 2. The germline V gene encodes CDR1 LGHDT and CDR2 YNNKEL (reference sequence). This CDR3 has 15 amino acids. DNA of the CDR3: TGTGCCAGCAGCCAAGGCCTAGCGGGATACAATGAGCAGTTCTTC. It encodes CASSQGLAGYNEQFF.

The chain links TRBV19 to TRBJ1-2; D is ambiguous. Trimming left V 4 bases short and J 1 base short, with 10 bases between. The CDR3 is made up of 14 amino acids. CDR1 and CDR2 (germline): LNHDA, SQIVND (reference sequence). The CDR3 spells CASSTPGVNYGYTF. Here the CDR3 DNA reads TGTGCCAGTAGTACCCCGGGAGTTAACTATGGCTACACCTTC.

This clone showed up many times. Here the CDR3 DNA reads TGCGCCAGCAGCCAAGAAAGCAGCGGGGGTGCCTACAATGAGCAGTTCTTC. Translated: CASSQESSGGAYNEQFF. This chain uses TRBV4-1 with TRBJ2-1, with 8 bases matching TRBD2. V lost 0 bases to trimming and J lost 2 bases; unmatched junction nucleotides: 6. CDR1 MGHRA and CDR2 YSYEKL come from the germline V gene. This CDR3 comprises 17 residues.

The rearrangement links TRBV5-4 to TRBJ2-4; 7 positions agree with TRBD1. V lost 4 bases, J lost 4 bases, and 8 bases stayed unmatched. The CDR3 runs 15 residues. CDR1 SGHNT and CDR2 YYREEE come from the germline V gene (reference sequence). The CDR3 bases are TGTGCCAGCAGCCCGCAAGTGGGACAGAAAAACATTCAGTACTTC. This codes for CASSPQVGQKNIQYF. The full variable domain, with the rest looked up from reference TRBV5-4 and TRBJ2-4, is ETGVTQSPTHLIKTRGQQVTLRCSSQSGHNTVSWYQQALGQGPQFIFQYYREEENGRGNFPPRFSGLQFPNYSSELNVNALELDDSALYLCASSPQVGQKNIQYFGAGTRLSVL.

The gene calls are TRBV2 and TRBJ2-2; 9 bases are a match to TRBD2. Looked up from germline, CDR1 is SNHLY and CDR2 is FYNNEI. Trimming removed 2 bases from V and 2 bases from J; junction bases left unmatched: 9. This CDR3 region has 18 residues. The CDR3 spells CASSETVQLAGNTGELFF. In nucleotides, the CDR3 is TGTGCCAGCAGTGAAACGGTCCAGCTAGCGGGAAACACCGGGGAGCTGTTTTTT.